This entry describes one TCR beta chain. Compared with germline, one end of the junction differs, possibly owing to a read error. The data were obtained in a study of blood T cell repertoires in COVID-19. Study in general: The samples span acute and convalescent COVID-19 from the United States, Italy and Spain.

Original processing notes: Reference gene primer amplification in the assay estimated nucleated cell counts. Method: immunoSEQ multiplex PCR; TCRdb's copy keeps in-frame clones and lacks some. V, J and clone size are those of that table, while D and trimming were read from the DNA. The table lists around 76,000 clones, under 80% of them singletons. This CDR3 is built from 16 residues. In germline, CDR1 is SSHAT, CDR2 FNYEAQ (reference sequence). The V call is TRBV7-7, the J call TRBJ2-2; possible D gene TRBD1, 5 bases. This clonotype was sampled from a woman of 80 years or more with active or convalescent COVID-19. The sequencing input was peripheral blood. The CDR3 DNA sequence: TGTGCTAGCAGCGCGTCGCCTGGGGCCAACACCGGGGAGCTGTTTTTT. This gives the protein CASSASPGANTGELFF.